This T cell receptor beta chain was sequenced in a study of cytomegalovirus exposure and HLA in healthy donors. The study's findings and limits: Excluded: some indistinguishable V segments such as TRBV6-2 and TRBV6-3. HLA allele associations emerged for around 15,000 TCR beta sequences in a later analysis, at 0.05 false discovery rate.

This clone ranks as medium-sized. Its antigen is not known. The PCR contained 60 Vbeta and 13 Jbeta primers. Data came from immunoSEQ multiplex PCR; TCRdb stores just in-frame clones and leaves some out. The repertoire holds some 100,000 clones, with about 70% as singletons. Germline V gene lookup returns CDR1 SGDLS and CDR2 YYNGEE. V lost 3 bases to trimming and J lost 8 bases, with 15 bases between them. The CDR3 is made up of 14 amino acids. This receptor was identified in a young woman in good health and CMV-seropositive. Sequencing input: PBMCs. The rearrangement uses TRBV9 and TRBJ2-1; no firm D call. CDR3: CASSAAYRGDEQFF. In DNA, the CDR3 is TGTGCCAGCAGCGCAGCATATCGCGGCGATGAGCAGTTCTTC.